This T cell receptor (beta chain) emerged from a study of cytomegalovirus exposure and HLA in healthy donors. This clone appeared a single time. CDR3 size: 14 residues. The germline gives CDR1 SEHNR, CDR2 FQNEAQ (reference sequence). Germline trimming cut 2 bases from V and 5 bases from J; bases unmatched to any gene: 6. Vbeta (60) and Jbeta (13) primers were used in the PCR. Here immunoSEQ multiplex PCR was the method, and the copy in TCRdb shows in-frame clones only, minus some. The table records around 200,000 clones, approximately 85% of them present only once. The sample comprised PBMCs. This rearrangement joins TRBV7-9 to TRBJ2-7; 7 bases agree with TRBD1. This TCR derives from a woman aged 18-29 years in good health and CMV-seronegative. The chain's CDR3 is CASSLSQGVHEQYF. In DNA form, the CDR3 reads TGTGCCAGCAGCTTAAGTCAGGGGGTCCACGAGCAGTACTTC.